This TCR beta chain was obtained from a study of shared clonotypes between healthy human individuals (dated by TCRdb to 2018 to 2020). Turning to the overall study: The cohort included a few men and a couple of women between 18 and 49 years of age. To estimate repertoire size and how much clonotypes are shared between individuals, the study performed deep sequencing of blood TCR repertoires from roughly five healthy adults. To increase sequencing depth and limit assay-specific biases, TCR repertoire library preparation and sequencing were carried out by different laboratories using diverse techniques. Between about 0.8 and 9 billion PBMCs per donor were obtained by leukapheresis. Per donor, three plates each were used for CD4 naive and CD4 memory, two for CD8 naive, and one for CD8 memory.

Donors were healthy HIV-negative adults with no recently reported acute infections or vaccinations. All donors were Caucasian adults living in Nashville, Tennessee, USA. CD4+ T cells were enriched by magnetic negative selection; naive cells were then positively selected on CD45RA, and the negative fraction formed the memory subset. Blood was collected by leukapheresis, and PBMCs were isolated by Ficoll-Histopaque density gradient centrifugation and then cryopreserved in liquid nitrogen vapor phase. Analytical flow cytometry was used to check the purity and quantity of every magnetically sorted T cell population. Each sorted fraction had its genomic DNA isolated and then quantified by UV absorbance on a Nanodrop 2000c. Using the deep immunoSEQ assay, multiplex PCR amplified TCR CDR3 regions from genomic DNA. For each cell subset, the extracted genomic DNA was distributed evenly across all wells of several immunoSEQ 96-well plates, and each plate served as one replicate. For sorted subsets, about 210 ng of genomic DNA, equivalent to 25,000 to 30,000 T cell genomes, went into each replicate PCR. The purified libraries were quantified using a Qubit 3.0 fluorometer, sized with a Bioanalyzer 2100, and then quantified again using the KAPA Library Quantification kit. Every immunoSEQ 96-well plate was sequenced on a dedicated single-read 150-cycle Illumina NextSeq 550 flow cell. The published analysis was carried out like this. Because only junctional sequences without quality scores were contained in the immunoSEQ output, filtering matching that applied to full-length reads could not be performed. Sequences were annotated with PyIR, a Python wrapper for IgBLAST v1.9, using IMGT germline references to assign V/J genes and CDR3. Any read was removed if the V/J assignment was weak (E-value above 1e-6), the CDR3 was missing, or the read contained stop codons, out-of-frame junctions, or ambiguous translated residues. V3J clonotypes were defined as sequences sharing an identical inferred V gene, J gene, and CDR3 amino acid sequence. Percentage overlap between repertoires was computed as shared unique clonotypes divided by the size of the smaller repertoire. Repertoire richness was assessed with RTK rarefaction, the Chao1 estimator, and Recon v2.1 estimates of unobserved clonotypes. Generation probabilities for all TCRbeta clonotypes obtained by the gDNA method from several donors were computed using OLGA. The source is immuneACCESS, and TCRdb retained only in-frame sequences with V and J called. Part of the clones is not carried over; for the studies checked, unresolved V genes explain less than half of this, and the remainder is unexplained. V and J calls and clone size come straight from that table; D and trimming were deduced from the DNA. Here the sample has more than 500,000 clones; roughly 95% occur a single time. The ten largest make up around 0.066% of the sample.

Inclusive of the bounding cysteine and phenylalanine, the CDR3 is 17 residues long. Only the CDR3 DNA stays, 51 bases, in frame from base 1. Sequences SGHRS (CDR1) and YFSETQ (CDR2) are obtained from the germline V gene. Trimming leaves V shorter by 0 bases and J shorter by 3 bases, with the junction holding 9 bases beyond the gene matches. With respect to this clone: This receptor's antigen is unknown. No base-level quality is on record; no much larger clone is a single base apart.

Study-wide findings and limitations: Sampling was limited to blood, and TCR repertoires in tissue likely differ from TCR repertoires in blood. Around 5% of naive CD4, around 3.6% of naive CD8, 2.3% of memory CD4, and more than 0.35% of memory CD8 clonotypes were shared across several donors. The genetic and exposure-history diversity represented was limited by the small number of donors. Compared with non-shared clonotypes, the clonotypes found in all four sorted-subset donors had higher generation probabilities. Larger estimated clonotype richness was generally found for naive subsets than for memory subsets. Pairwise subsampling led to the expectation that sequencing depth would affect the degree of clonotype sharing among donors. Rarefaction of sorted-subset datasets indicated incomplete sequencing despite the large sequencing depth.

The specimen sequenced was naive CD4+ T cells sorted from blood. Reading the label with the study, this specimen's cell subset or site is: CD45RA+ positively selected. The rearranged segments are TRBV5-1 and TRBJ2-7, and 10 junction bases match TRBD2. The clonotype was recovered from a woman in her twenties or thirties in good health. The CDR3 reads CASSLGLAGALIYEQYF. In nucleotides, the sequence is TGCGCCAGCAGCTTGGGTCTAGCGGGAGCATTAATCTACGAGCAGTACTTC.